This T cell receptor (beta chain) derives from a study of T-cell memory formation after mild COVID-19. Study results and limitations: Shrinking CD4+ clones resided mostly in CM and EM, and CD8+ ones in EMRA.

This clonotype appeared many times. The antigen is undetermined. One entry per CDR3 protein, called by TCRdb with MiXCR from the 5' RACE reads. The sample records 250,000 to 350,000 distinct CDR3 sequences, approximately 19% being singletons. The source is a man between 18 and 29 years old who had mild COVID-19 (a few samples of this study predate the infection). Cell type and time point are not known. The specimen was PBMCs or a T cell subset sorted from them (not recorded which).

CDR3 in DNA: TGTGCCAGCTTGGGTCACAGGGCTGCCACCGGGGAGCTGTTTTTT. The encoded protein is CASLGHRAATGELFF. The J gene is TRBJ2-2, the V gene TRBV12-3 or TRBV12-4; D is perhaps TRBD1 (6 bases). This CDR3 comprises 15 residues. V was shortened by 8 bases and J by 4 bases, with 17 bases between the two germline ends.